One sample yielded the 16 T cell receptor beta chains listed below, sequenced in a study of OX40 agonist ivuxolimab in advanced cancers. Method: immunoSEQ multiplex PCR; TCRdb's copy keeps in-frame clones and lacks some. The table lists roughly 38,000 clones, 82% of them singletons, with around 1.9% in the top ten. Sample: CD4+ or CD8+ T cells sorted from blood, taken in a trial of the OX40 agonist ivuxolimab. The receptor source for this set is an adult with an advanced solid tumor such as melanoma, head and neck, liver or kidney cancer.

This chain connects TRBV30 to TRBJ1-2; D might be TRBD1 (5 bases). Trimming shortened V by 5 bases and J by 11 bases, and 12 bases separated the two germline ends. Per germline, CDR1 GTSNPN and CDR2 SVGIG (reference sequence). This CDR3 is built from 10 residues. The CDR3 DNA sequence: TGTGCCTGGCAACAGGCGGTGTACACCTTC. This codes for CAWQQAVYTF.

This rearrangement joins TRBV5-6 to TRBJ1-3; D remains unclear. The V end was cut by 0 bases, the J end by 4 bases, with 5 bases between. There are 13 residues in the CDR3. The V gene's germline CDR1 is SGHDT and CDR2 YYEEEE. This CDR3 reads CASSLERGNTIYF. The CDR3 DNA reads TGTGCCAGCAGCTTGGAGCGGGGAAACACCATATATTTT.

Sample share makes this clone medium-sized. The chain carries TRBV25-1 and TRBJ1-4; tentatively, D is TRBD1 (5 bases). The V and J ends lost 8 bases and 3 bases respectively, with 16 bases between them. CDR3 length equals 15 residues. Germline loops: CDR1 MGHDK, CDR2 SYGVNS. Here the CDR3 DNA reads TGTGCCAGCCGGAAGCGGGGGACCCCTAATGAAAAACTGTTTTTT. Translating it yields CASRKRGTPNEKLFF.

V is TRBV28 and J is TRBJ2-7; D unresolved. The V and J ends lost 8 bases and 2 bases respectively, with 10 bases between them. There are 12 residues in the CDR3. Germline V gene lookup returns CDR1 MDHEN and CDR2 SYDVKM. CDR3 DNA: TGTGCCAGCGCTAGGAAAGCCTACGAGCAGTACTTC. As protein: CASARKAYEQYF.

The rearrangement links TRBV5-8 to TRBJ2-5, with D possibly being TRBD2 (5 bases). Germline V gene data show CDR1 as SGHTS and CDR2 as YDEGEE. Trimming stripped 4 bases from V and 2 bases from J, with 15 bases between. The CDR3 sequence is 15 residues long. CDR3 DNA: TGTGCCAGCAGCGTCGGCGGCGGGTCGCAAGAGACCCAGTACTTC. It translates to CASSVGGGSQETQYF.

This clone showed up just once. The J gene is TRBJ2-7, the V gene TRBV6-5, with D tentatively TRBD1 or TRBD2 (5 bases each). Trimming shortened V by 6 bases and J by 2 bases, and 17 bases separated the two germline ends. This CDR3 region has 15 residues. Germline V gene lookup returns CDR1 MNHEY and CDR2 SVGAGI. CDR3 region: CASSPDWGWTYEQYF. In DNA form, the CDR3 reads TGTGCCAGCAGCCCGGACTGGGGCTGGACCTACGAGCAGTACTTC.

The chain uses TRBV11-2 and TRBJ1-4; D not certain. This CDR3 region has 14 residues. CDR1 is SGHAT and CDR2 is FQNNGV in the germline V gene. The V end lost 1 base, the J end lost 10 bases, and 13 bases lay between the germline ends. The CDR3 region is CASSLGRVRGKLFF. The CDR3 region has the DNA TGTGCCAGCAGCTTAGGGCGGGTTAGAGGAAAACTGTTTTTT.

This chain joins TRBV29-1 and TRBJ2-1; possible D gene TRBD1, 7 bases. Germline V gives CDR1 SQVTM, CDR2 ANQGSEA. The V and J ends lost 7 bases and 0 bases respectively, with 13 bases between them. The CDR3 sequence is 14 residues long. The CDR3 loop is CSGQGGGSYNEQFF. CDR3 coding DNA: TGCAGCGGGCAGGGGGGCGGCTCCTACAATGAGCAGTTCTTC.

This clone was seen more than once but under ten times. V and J are TRBV11-3 and TRBJ1-4, with D possibly TRBD1 on 5 matching bases. Trimming took 2 bases from V and 2 from J, leaving 9 bases between them. This CDR3 has 15 amino acids. Germline assignment: CDR1 SGHNT and CDR2 YENEEA. CDR3 DNA sequence: TGTGCCAGCAGCTTAACAGGATCGACTAATGAAAAACTGTTTTTT. Encoded protein: CASSLTGSTNEKLFF. Full variable domain (remainder filled in from reference TRBV11-3 and TRBJ1-4): EAGVVQSPRYKIIEKKQPVAFWCNPISGHNTLYWYLQNLGQGPELLIRYENEEAVDDSQLPKDRFSAERLKGVDSTLKIQPAELGDSAVYLCASSLTGSTNEKLFFGSGTQLSVL.

This clone was recorded once. The CDR3 here is CASSLSSGPLTYEQYF. The DNA for the CDR3 is TGCGCCAGCAGCTTGTCATCAGGGCCCTTGACCTACGAGCAGTACTTC. The V and J genes are TRBV5-1 and TRBJ2-7, with D maybe TRBD1 (5 bases). The V and J ends lost 1 base and 2 bases respectively, with 16 bases between them. The CDR3 is 16 amino acids. Germline V gene data show CDR1 as SGHRS and CDR2 as YFSETQ.

The CDR3 is CASSAEWGGVNTIYF. CDR3 in DNA: TGTGCCAGCAGTGCAGAATGGGGGGGCGTAAACACCATATATTTT. The chain employs TRBV6-1 and TRBJ1-3; D may be TRBD1 (6 bases). V shed 4 bases and J shed 6 bases, with 16 bases lying between them. This CDR3 contains 15 residues. From germline, CDR1 is MNHNS and CDR2 SASEGT.

The rearrangement uses TRBV6-5 and TRBJ1-2; D is unresolved. V was shortened by 6 bases and J by 2 bases, with 10 bases between the two germline ends. CDR1 is MNHEY, CDR2 SVGAGI, per germline. This CDR3 spans 13 amino acids. The DNA of the CDR3 is TGTGCCAGCAGGCTACAGCAAAACTATGGCTACACCTTC. Amino acids: CASRLQQNYGYTF.

The chain combines TRBV30 with TRBJ1-6; D gene ambiguous. Germline-derived CDR1 and CDR2 are GTSNPN and SVGIG (reference sequence). V was pared by 0 bases and J by 9 bases, with 9 bases between. The CDR3 has 13 residues. In nucleotides, the CDR3 is TGTGCCTGGAGTGTAGAAGGAACTTCACCCCTCCACTTT. Translation gives CAWSVEGTSPLHF.

The chain combines TRBV10-3 with TRBJ2-5; D is possibly TRBD2 (5 bases). The CDR3 spans 12 residues. V lost 6 bases to trimming and J lost 3 bases, with 8 bases between them. CDR1 is ENHRY, CDR2 SYGVKD, per germline. The CDR3 sequence is CAISRDEETQYF. The CDR3, as DNA: TGTGCCATCAGCCGGGATGAAGAGACCCAGTACTTC.

The chain joins TRBV28 to TRBJ1-5; TRBD1 matches 8 bases. CDR3 size: 15 residues. Unmatched junction bases numbered 8, after V lost 5 bases and J lost 5 bases. Germline lookup yields CDR1 MDHEN and CDR2 SYDVKM. CDR3 protein: CASSRGQGADQPQHF. The CDR3 region has the DNA TGTGCCAGCAGTCGGGGTCAGGGGGCCGATCAGCCCCAGCATTTT.

This clone was found a few times. V and J are TRBV28 and TRBJ2-7, with 7 bases that match TRBD2. The germline V gene encodes CDR1 MDHEN and CDR2 SYDVKM. The V segment lost 5 bases and the J segment 0 bases; nucleotides outside the gene matches: 10. This CDR3 comprises 16 residues. The CDR3 DNA follows: TGTGCCAGCAGTCTTCACCTAGCGGCCCTCTCCTACGAGCAGTACTTC. It is translated as CASSLHLAALSYEQYF.